A single sample gave rise to the 10 T cell receptor beta chains below, sequenced in a study of beta chain features in type 1 diabetes. TCRB transcripts that were expressed got sequenced, as all of the isolated RNA had been reverse transcribed. Libraries were prepared by immunoSEQ multiplex PCR; TCRdb keeps only in-frame clonotypes and omits some of them. The sample has about 620,000 clones; 15% to 18% are singletons. What was sequenced was naive CD4+ T cells from blood. These receptors were obtained from a man aged 18 to 29 in good health.

The J gene is TRBJ1-5, the V gene TRBV14; TRBD1 matches at 7 bases. Germline CDR1 SGHDN, CDR2 FVKESK. CDR3 length: 14 amino acids. V dropped 6 bases and J dropped 7; count of bases not matched to a gene: 9. The CDR3 spells CASSPTGARQPQHF. Written as DNA, the CDR3 is TGTGCCAGCAGTCCAACAGGGGCGAGACAGCCCCAGCATTTT. Full variable domain (outside the CDR3, taken from reference TRBV14 and TRBJ1-5): EAGVTQFPSHSVIEKGQTVTLRCDPISGHDNLYWYRRVMGKEIKFLLHFVKESKQDESGMPNNRFLAERTGGTYSTLKVQPAELEDSGVYFCASSPTGARQPQHFGDGTRLSIL.

This clone came up a few times. The chain recombines TRBV15 with TRBJ1-2; D call uncertain. The germline V gene encodes CDR1 LNHNV and CDR2 YYDKDF (reference sequence). The CDR3 covers 14 residues. V was shortened by 4 bases and J by 4 bases, with 13 bases between the two germline ends. The CDR3 protein is CATSNMEKSYGYTF. DNA for the CDR3: TGTGCCACCAGCAACATGGAGAAAAGCTATGGCTACACCTTC.

The chain couples TRBV7-9 to TRBJ2-2; D remains ambiguous. V was pared by 0 bases and J by 6 bases, with 5 bases between. Per germline, CDR1 SEHNR and CDR2 FQNEAQ (reference sequence). This CDR3 is 13 amino acids long. The DNA for the CDR3 is TGTGCCAGCAGCTTAGCAGGGCCCGGGGAGCTGTTTTTT. Translation gives CASSLAGPGELFF.

This clone turned up a few times. The V gene is TRBV30, the J gene TRBJ1-5, with 11 bases identical to TRBD1. With 3 bases clipped from V and 1 base from J, the junction kept 2 bases outside the gene matches. Germline loops: CDR1 GTSNPN, CDR2 SVGIG (reference sequence). The length of the CDR3 is 15 residues. CDR3 region: CAWRGQGASNQPQHF. CDR3 in DNA: TGTGCCTGGAGAGGACAGGGGGCGAGCAATCAGCCCCAGCATTTT.

This clone was found a few times. The chain uses TRBV7-2 and TRBJ2-7; 7 bases agree with TRBD2. CDR1 SGHTA and CDR2 FQGNSA come from the germline V gene. The CDR3 sequence is 14 residues long. The V segment lost 4 bases and the J segment 6 bases; nucleotides outside the gene matches: 9. This CDR3 reads CASSYLLWGGEQYF. Written as DNA, the CDR3 is TGTGCCAGCAGCTACCTCTTATGGGGGGGCGAGCAGTACTTC.

This clone was seen more than once but under ten times. This chain connects TRBV14 to TRBJ2-7, with 7 bases that match TRBD1. This CDR3 region has 13 residues. In germline, CDR1 is SGHDN, CDR2 FVKESK. V lost 6 bases and J lost 2; bases outside the gene matches: 4. CDR3 sequence: CASSLGTAYEQYF. The CDR3 DNA is TGTGCCAGCAGTCTCGGGACAGCCTACGAGCAGTACTTC. The full variable domain, its missing parts supplied by reference TRBV14 and TRBJ2-7, is EAGVTQFPSHSVIEKGQTVTLRCDPISGHDNLYWYRRVMGKEIKFLLHFVKESKQDESGMPNNRFLAERTGGTYSTLKVQPAELEDSGVYFCASSLGTAYEQYFGPGTRLTVT.

This clone occurred a few times. In the same sample, other DNA sequences code for this CDR3. CDR3 loop: CASSLAGETQYF. DNA of the CDR3: TGCGCCAGCAGCTTGGCTGGGGAGACCCAGTACTTC. The genes are TRBV5-1 and TRBJ2-5; D is ambiguous. Germline loops: CDR1 SGHRS, CDR2 YFSETQ. V was shortened by 0 bases and J by 5 bases, with 5 bases between the two germline ends. This CDR3 is built from 12 residues.

This chain uses TRBV7-3 with TRBJ1-1; a weak D match, TRBD1 (5 bases). Trimming took off 5 bases at V and 1 base at J, with 14 bases between the two ends. CDR3 length: 15 amino acids. The germline CDR1 and CDR2 sequences are SGHTA and FQGTGA. The CDR3 sequence: CASSPQGGGNTEAFF. DNA of the CDR3: TGTGCCAGCAGCCCCCAGGGTGGCGGGAACACTGAAGCTTTCTTT.

The chain has TRBV7-3 and TRBJ2-1, with D uncertain. CDR3 length: 13 residues. Trimming shortened V by 4 bases and J by 6 bases, and 10 bases separated the two germline ends. Germline values: CDR1 SGHTA, CDR2 FQGTGA. The CDR3 DNA reads TGTGCCAGCAGCTCCAGGACGGGCAATGAGCAGTTCTTC. The encoded protein is CASSSRTGNEQFF.

With respect to this clone: This specimen includes other DNA sequences encoding the same CDR3. The chain has TRBV9 and TRBJ1-1; D uncertain. Germline CDR1 is SGDLS and CDR2 is YYNGEE. The V end lost 4 bases, the J end lost 5 bases, and 12 bases lay between the germline ends. This CDR3 comprises 13 residues. CDR3 nucleotides: TGTGCCAGCAGCCCCGGAGGTAGAACTGAAGCTTTCTTT. Protein sequence: CASSPGGRTEAFF. Looking up the rest from reference TRBV9 and TRBJ1-1 gives the full variable domain: DSGVTQTPKHLITATGQRVTLRCSPRSGDLSVYWYQQSLDQGLQFLIQYYNGEERAKGNILERFSAQQFPDLHSELNLSSLELGDSALYFCASSPGGRTEAFFGQGTRLTVV.